These 31 T cell receptor beta chains share one sample of origin, sequenced in a study of T cells in Graves' hyperthyroidism and ophthalmopathy. RNA transcripts provided the source from which TCR beta CDR3 regions were amplified. Using the HTBI primer set, a first-round RT-PCR was run on the TCR CDR3. TCRdb recomputed calls from the multiplex PCR reads with MiXCR, one row per CDR3 protein. The profile covers hundreds of thousands of distinct CDR3 sequences, with approximately 15% appearing a single time and approximately 20% taken by the ten largest. Sequences were obtained from blood. The receptors were gathered from a woman between 18 and 29 years old with Graves' hyperthyroidism.

The genes are TRBV9 and TRBJ2-5, with 7 positions matching TRBD2. This CDR3 is built from 16 residues. CDR1 is SGDLS and CDR2 is YYNGEE in the germline V gene. The V and J ends lost 0 bases and 5 bases, in that order; junction bases with no gene match: 10. The CDR3 coding sequence is TGTGCCAGCAGCGTAGTTCTTGGAGGTAGCGGGGAGACCCAGTACTTC. Translation: CASSVVLGGSGETQYF. Filled out from reference TRBV9 and TRBJ2-5, the complete variable domain reads DSGVTQTPKHLITATGQRVTLRCSPRSGDLSVYWYQQSLDQGLQFLIQYYNGEERAKGNILERFSAQQFPDLHSELNLSSLELGDSALYFCASSVVLGGSGETQYFGPGTRLLVL.

This clonotype was seen only a few times. The rearrangement uses TRBV4-1 and TRBJ1-3; D possibly corresponds to TRBD1 (5 bases). The CDR3 covers 17 residues. V was shortened by 0 bases and J by 2 bases, with 14 bases between the two germline ends. The V gene's germline CDR1 is MGHRA and CDR2 YSYEKL. CDR3 sequence reads: CASSQDVWAGAGNTIYF. For the CDR3, the DNA is TGCGCCAGCAGCCAAGACGTATGGGCGGGGGCTGGAAACACCATATATTTT.

This clonotype has a count of ten or more. The rearrangement links TRBV5-1 to TRBJ2-7, with D unresolved. V lost 3 bases to trimming and J lost 4 bases, with 17 bases between them. Looked up from germline, CDR1 is SGHRS and CDR2 is YFSETQ. CDR3 length equals 15 residues. The CDR3 DNA reads as TGCGCCAGCAGCTCAGGCGCCGGTCGGGCTTACGAGCAGTACTTC. This gives the protein CASSSGAGRAYEQYF.

DNA for the CDR3: TGTGCTGCACTGAGGGAAACGGGGACTGAAGCTTTCTTT. Translated, it gives CAALRETGTEAFF. The V and J genes are TRBV6-1 and TRBJ1-1; D gene uncertain. Per germline, CDR1 MNHNS and CDR2 SASEGT. The CDR3 consists of 13 residues.

J is TRBJ2-1 and V is TRBV18, with 7 bases fitting TRBD1. This CDR3 has 15 residues. Per the germline V gene, CDR1 is KGHSH and CDR2 is LQKENI. Germline trimming cut 0 bases from V and 5 bases from J; bases unmatched to any gene: 4. CDR3 region: CASSPPGQPHNEQFF. The CDR3 region has the DNA TGTGCCAGCTCACCACCGGGACAGCCTCACAATGAGCAGTTCTTC. Using reference TRBV18 and TRBJ2-1 for the parts outside the CDR3, the full variable domain is NAGVMQNPRHLVRRRGQEARLRCSPMKGHSHVYWYRQLPEEGLKFMVYLQKENIIDESGMPKERFSAEFPKEGPSILRIQQVVRGDSAAYFCASSPPGQPHNEQFFGPGTRLTVL.

This clonotype was counted ten times or more. The chain combines TRBV10-3 with TRBJ2-7; 8 nucleotides align to TRBD1. The V and J ends lost 6 bases and 6 bases, in that order; junction bases with no gene match: 7. The germline V gene has CDR1 ENHRY and CDR2 SYGVKD. The CDR3 is 13 amino acids. The CDR3 region has the DNA TGTGCCATCAGAGGAGGACAGGGCAGCGAGCAGTACTTC. Residues: CAIRGGQGSEQYF.

This clonotype showed up many times. The gene calls are TRBV27 and TRBJ2-3; 13 nucleotides match TRBD2. Germline CDR1 is MNHEY and CDR2 is SMNVEV (reference sequence). Trimming took 5 bases from V and 1 from J; bases not matched to a gene: 6. The CDR3 is made up of 17 amino acids. The CDR3 reads CASSRTGTSGGTDTQYF. CDR3 in DNA: TGTGCCAGCAGTAGGACCGGGACTAGCGGGGGCACAGATACGCAGTATTTT.

The CDR3: CASSFYLTGELFF. CDR3 DNA sequence: TGTGCCAGCAGCTTTTACCTCACCGGGGAGCTGTTTTTT. This chain connects TRBV7-2 to TRBJ2-2, with no clear D. Germline V gives CDR1 SGHTA, CDR2 FQGNSA. The ends were cut back, 3 bases at V and 4 bases at J, with 6 bases in the middle. The CDR3 covers 13 residues.

V gene TRBV9 combines with J gene TRBJ1-1, with D perhaps TRBD1 (6 bases). Germline-derived CDR1 and CDR2 are SGDLS and YYNGEE. Trimming shortened V by 2 bases and J by 0 bases, and 11 bases separated the two germline ends. The CDR3 contains 15 residues. The CDR3, as DNA: TGTGCCAGCAGCGTGGCGGGACACTTGAACACTGAAGCTTTCTTT. As protein: CASSVAGHLNTEAFF.

This clonotype was observed many times. This chain joins TRBV7-9 and TRBJ2-3; TRBD1 aligns across 8 bases. The CDR3 runs 15 residues. The trim removed 8 bases at V and 3 bases at J, leaving 10 bases unmatched. Germline V gives CDR1 SEHNR, CDR2 FQNEAQ (reference sequence). This CDR3 reads CASGQGAVVTDTQYF. The CDR3 DNA reads TGTGCCAGCGGGCAGGGGGCAGTTGTTACAGATACGCAGTATTTT.

This clonotype was seen ten or more times. The chain joins TRBV27 to TRBJ2-5; TRBD2 matches 11 bases. CDR1 is MNHEY and CDR2 is SMNVEV in the germline V gene (reference sequence). J lost 5 bases, V lost 4 bases, and 6 bases had no gene match. The CDR3 contains 15 residues. CDR3 sequence: CASSSPGLAVETQYF. CDR3 bases: TGTGCCAGCAGTTCCCCGGGACTAGCGGTGGAGACCCAGTACTTC.

This clonotype has ten or more counts. This sequence joins TRBV2 and TRBJ1-2; no reliable D call. There are 14 residues in the CDR3. Per the germline V gene, CDR1 is SNHLY and CDR2 is FYNNEI. Trimming removed 2 bases at V and 7 bases at J, with 14 bases between. The CDR3 sequence is CASSESGRLPGYTF. The CDR3 DNA reads TGTGCCAGCAGTGAAAGCGGACGGCTGCCTGGCTACACCTTC.

In this sample, this clonotype turned up many times. The chain uses TRBV15 and TRBJ1-2; D ambiguous. Germline V gene sequence: CDR1 LNHNV, CDR2 YYDKDF (reference sequence). Trimming pared 0 bases from V and 8 bases from J, leaving 7 bases between. This CDR3 is 12 amino acids long. The DNA of the CDR3 is TGTGCCACCAGCAGAGATCGGGCGGGCTACACCTTC. It is translated as CATSRDRAGYTF.

This rearrangement joins TRBV24-1 to TRBJ2-1; 10 bases align to TRBD2. CDR3 length: 16 residues. Germline assignment: CDR1 KGHDR and CDR2 SFDVKD. V trimming: 6 bases; J trimming: 3 bases; junction bases outside the gene matches: 7. CDR3 in DNA: TGTGCCACCAGTACCCCCACTAGCGGGGACTACAATGAGCAGTTCTTC. As protein: CATSTPTSGDYNEQFF.

V usage is TRBV12-5 and J usage is TRBJ2-2, with D possibly matching TRBD2 (5 bases). The germline V and J ends were trimmed by 2 bases and 4 bases, with 26 bases remaining between them. There are 20 residues in the CDR3. The germline V gene encodes CDR1 LGHNT and CDR2 FRNRAP. The DNA of the CDR3 is TGTGCTAGTGGTTTGCGCCCGGGATCAACCGAGGCAGACACCACCGGGGAGCTGTTTTTT. Encoded protein: CASGLRPGSTEADTTGELFF.

Many counts were recorded for this clonotype. The chain joins TRBV7-2 to TRBJ1-5; no firm D call. CDR1 and CDR2 (germline): SGHTA, FQGNSA. V was cut by 4 bases and J by 4 bases, with 5 bases left in between. The CDR3 is made up of 12 amino acids. The CDR3: CASSYKNQPQHF. The CDR3 DNA is TGTGCCAGCAGCTACAAAAATCAGCCCCAGCATTTT.

Many counts were recorded for this clonotype. In DNA, the CDR3 is TGCAGTGCCAGCTCCTACTACAATGAGCAGTTCTTC. As protein: CSASSYYNEQFF. The rearrangement uses TRBV20-1 and TRBJ2-1; D is ambiguous. The germline CDR1 and CDR2 sequences are DFQATT and SNEGSKA (reference sequence). Trimming removed 6 bases from V and 3 bases from J, with 9 bases in between. CDR3 size: 12 residues.

A word on this clonotype: Being one base from a much bigger clone, this may be a read error. The rearrangement uses TRBV6-9 and TRBJ2-7; D call uncertain. This CDR3 is 13 amino acids long. Germline loops: CDR1 MNHGY, CDR2 SVAAGI. The germline V and J ends were trimmed by 4 bases and 1 base, with 8 bases remaining between them. The CDR3 loop reads CASSCGLSYEQYF. CDR3 sequence (DNA): TGTGCCAGCAGTTGCGGTCTTTCCTACGAGCAGTACTTC.

This clonotype was counted at least ten times. The J gene is TRBJ2-7, the V gene TRBV20-1; 16 positions match TRBD2. Germline lookup yields CDR1 DFQATT and CDR2 SNEGSKA (reference sequence). V shed 5 bases, J shed 0 bases, and the junction held 7 bases outside the gene matches. The CDR3 has 17 amino acids. The CDR3 region is CSAEGLAGGPTSYEQYF. The CDR3 DNA sequence: TGCAGTGCTGAGGGACTAGCGGGGGGGCCAACCTCCTACGAGCAGTACTTC.

The table lists this clonotype with a count of one. The junction departs from the called germline gene at one end, perhaps through a read error. The chain uses TRBV11-2 and TRBJ1-1; D may be TRBD1 (6 bases). The CDR3 is 15 amino acids. The germline V gene encodes CDR1 SGHAT and CDR2 FQNNGV. CDR3 in amino acids: CASRTGGGVDTEGFF. The CDR3 DNA reads TGTGCCAGCAGGACCGGGGGGGGCGTTGATACTGAAGGTTTCTTT.

This clonotype was recorded at least ten times. V gene TRBV7-9 combines with J gene TRBJ2-3; 11 positions match TRBD2. V lost 1 base and J lost 5; bases outside the gene matches: 5. This CDR3 is 16 amino acids long. The germline V gene encodes CDR1 SEHNR and CDR2 FQNEAQ (reference sequence). The CDR3 sequence is CASSLVLAGGRDTQYF. The CDR3 bases are TGTGCCAGCAGCTTAGTTCTAGCGGGAGGCCGAGATACGCAGTATTTT. Together with reference TRBV7-9 and TRBJ2-3, the CDR3 gives the full variable domain: DTGVSQNPRHKITKRGQNVTFRCDPISEHNRLYWYRQTLGQGPEFLTYFQNEAQLEKSRLLSDRFSAERPKGSFSTLEIQRTEQGDSAMYLCASSLVLAGGRDTQYFGPGTRLTVL.

CDR3 DNA sequence: TGTGCCAGCAGGTGGACAGGGAATTCACCCCTCCACTTT. Its protein product is CASRWTGNSPLHF. The chain joins TRBV7-9 to TRBJ1-6; TRBD1 agrees at 8 bases. This CDR3 region has 13 residues. J gave up 7 bases and V 6 bases, and 2 bases lay outside the gene matches. Per germline, CDR1 SEHNR and CDR2 FQNEAQ (reference sequence). The full variable domain, in which reference TRBV7-9 and TRBJ1-6 provide the parts outside the CDR3, is DTGVSQNPRHKITKRGQNVTFRCDPISEHNRLYWYRQTLGQGPEFLTYFQNEAQLEKSRLLSDRFSAERPKGSFSTLEIQRTEQGDSAMYLCASRWTGNSPLHFGNGTRLTVT.

The table lists this clonotype with a few counts. Written as DNA, the CDR3 is TGCAGCGTTCGAGACAGGGTCGCGAACACCGGGGAGCTGTTTTTT. The encoded protein is CSVRDRVANTGELFF. The V and J genes are TRBV29-1 and TRBJ2-2; 7 bases agree with TRBD1. The CDR3 runs to 15 residues. With V trimmed by 5 bases and J by 0 bases, 6 bases remained unmatched. The germline gives CDR1 SQVTM, CDR2 ANQGSEA.

The gene calls are TRBV28 and TRBJ1-4; D is uncertain. The V and J ends lost 1 base and 8 bases respectively, with 8 bases between them. CDR1 is MDHEN and CDR2 is SYDVKM in the germline V gene. The CDR3 loop spans 13 amino acids. The CDR3 protein is CASSLSMEEKLFF. DNA of the CDR3: TGTGCCAGCAGTTTATCTATGGAGGAAAAACTGTTTTTT. Together with reference TRBV28 and TRBJ1-4, the CDR3 gives the full variable domain: DVKVTQSSRYLVKRTGEKVFLECVQDMDHENMFWYRQDPGLGLRLIYFSYDVKMKEKGDIPEGYSVSREKKERFSLILESASTNQTSMYLCASSLSMEEKLFFGSGTQLSVL.

This clonotype was found a few times. Here the CDR3 DNA reads TGTGCTAGTGGTTTGGGGATGGAGACCCAGTACTTC. The encoded protein is CASGLGMETQYF. The V and J genes are TRBV12-5 and TRBJ2-5, with D hard to call. This CDR3 is built from 12 residues. The V and J ends lost 1 base and 5 bases respectively, with 5 bases between them. Germline V gene sequence: CDR1 LGHNT, CDR2 FRNRAP. Drawing the rest from reference TRBV12-5 and TRBJ2-5, the complete variable domain is DARVTQTPRHKVTEMGQEVTMRCQPILGHNTVFWYRQTMMQGLELLAYFRNRAPLDDSGMPKDRFSAEMPDATLATLKIQPSEPRDSAVYFCASGLGMETQYFGPGTRLLVL.

This clonotype appeared a few times. The genes are TRBV7-2 and TRBJ2-7; 8 nucleotides line up with TRBD1. V shed 0 bases and J 3 bases; nucleotides not matched to a gene: 10. This CDR3 spans 17 amino acids. Germline CDR1 reads SGHTA; CDR2 reads FQGNSA. Here the CDR3 reads CASSLASSAGGGYEQYF. The CDR3 coding sequence is TGTGCCAGCAGCTTAGCGAGTTCGGCAGGGGGCGGCTACGAGCAGTACTTC.

In its sample, this clonotype was seen many times. The J gene is TRBJ2-7, the V gene TRBV12-5; TRBD1 matches 7 bases. Germline assignment: CDR1 LGHNT and CDR2 FRNRAP. The CDR3 runs 15 residues. V was clipped by 3 bases and J by 5 bases; unmatched bases: 10. The DNA of the CDR3 is TGTGCTAGTGGTTTATCAGGGGGTCGAGAGGACGAGCAGTACTTC. It is translated as CASGLSGGREDEQYF.

In its sample, this clonotype was seen many times. This chain uses TRBV11-1 with TRBJ1-4; no definite D call. Germline lookup yields CDR1 SGHAT and CDR2 FQDESV (reference sequence). The CDR3 length is 13 residues. The V and J ends lost 3 bases and 8 bases respectively, with 10 bases between them. The CDR3 DNA reads as TGTGCCAGCAGCTTTGGGAGATTGGAAAAACTGTTTTTT. Amino acid sequence: CASSFGRLEKLFF.

This clonotype was found a few times. V gene TRBV24-1 combines with J gene TRBJ2-3; D is ambiguous. The germline V and J ends were trimmed by 7 bases and 13 bases, with 17 bases remaining between them. Germline V gives CDR1 KGHDR, CDR2 SFDVKD. The CDR3 consists of 12 residues. CDR3 region: CATSIRAHPEYF. CDR3 DNA sequence: TGTGCCACCAGCATTCGGGCCCATCCGGAGTATTTT.

This clonotype was seen a few times. The CDR3 bases are TGTGCCATCAGTGAACAGGGGGGTATAGATACGCAGTATTTT. Amino acids: CAISEQGGIDTQYF. The chain uses TRBV10-3 and TRBJ2-3; TRBD1 aligns across 8 bases. CDR3 size: 14 residues. Germline CDR1 is ENHRY and CDR2 is SYGVKD. V lost 3 bases and J lost 5; bases outside the gene matches: 4.

This chain joins TRBV24-1 and TRBJ2-1; 10 bases match TRBD2. The V and J ends lost 4 bases and 4 bases, in that order; junction bases with no gene match: 12. The germline V gene has CDR1 KGHDR and CDR2 SFDVKD. This CDR3 contains 18 residues. The CDR3 DNA is TGTGCCACCAGTGACCCGGGCGCTACTAGCGGGACATACAATGAGCAGTTCTTC. Amino acid sequence: CATSDPGATSGTYNEQFF.